The present entry profiles one TCR beta chain with its context. The source of the sample is a study of early T cells in non-severe SARS-CoV-2 infection. Molecules of cDNA were individually given unique molecular identifiers that were attached to them. TCRdb passed the 5' RACE reads through MiXCR, listing each CDR3 protein once. This table holds around 88,000 distinct CDR3 sequences, 13% to 15% found once. CDR1 is SGHRS and CDR2 is YFSETQ in the germline V gene. V was shortened by 0 bases and J by 4 bases, with 13 bases between the two germline ends. The CDR3 sequence is 15 residues long. The sample taken for sequencing was whole blood. The TCR was taken from an adult who was a healthcare worker with PCR-confirmed SARS-CoV-2 infection or an uninfected control (not recorded which). The chain is built from TRBV5-1 and TRBJ2-5; D uncertain. The CDR3 DNA follows: TGCGCCAGCAGCTTGGCCGGAAGGGTCGCAGAGACCCAGTACTTC. Protein: CASSLAGRVAETQYF.